The 26 T cell receptor beta chains below were found in one sample sequenced in a study of type 1 regulatory T cells. TCRdb re-called the reads through MiXCR, storing one row per CDR3 protein. This table has under 85,000 distinct CDR3 sequences, almost 50% appearing once. These receptors' antigens are unknown. The sequenced sample consisted of cultured non-Tr1 T cells, either the whole culture or a sorted T cell fraction (not recorded which). Every receptor here comes from a human donor in good health.

The chain joins TRBV4-1 to TRBJ1-2, with 10 bases aligning to TRBD1. Per the germline V gene, CDR1 is MGHRA and CDR2 is YSYEKL. The J segment lost 8 bases and the V segment lost 5 bases, leaving 8 bases of the junction unmatched. The CDR3 contains 14 residues. The CDR3, as DNA: TGCGCCAGCAGCTCCCGGGACAGGGGATCGGGCTACACCTTC. Translated, it gives CASSSRDRGSGYTF.

A remark on this clonotype: Germline is not matched at one junction end, which may reflect a read error. This chain joins TRBV6-5 and TRBJ1-1; possible D gene TRBD1, 5 bases. This CDR3 has 15 residues. Germline V gene data show CDR1 as MNHEY and CDR2 as SVGAGI. CDR3 in amino acids: CASSYSNPRDSGSLF. In DNA, the CDR3 is TGTGCCAGCAGTTACTCAAATCCCCGGGACTCTGGAAGTCTCTTT.

The chain uses TRBV7-2 and TRBJ2-5; possibly TRBD1 for D (6 bases). Germline lookup yields CDR1 SGHTA and CDR2 FQGNSA. V was trimmed by 5 bases and J by 6 bases, leaving 16 bases between them. The length of the CDR3 is 14 residues. CDR3 protein: CASSPRGGLKTQYF. The CDR3 DNA follows: TGTGCCAGCAGCCCCCGAGGGGGTTTGAAGACCCAGTACTTC.

This clonotype appeared a few times. The chain links TRBV7-8 to TRBJ1-1; the D is unclear. Trimming pared 5 bases from V and 4 bases from J, leaving 11 bases between. CDR1 and CDR2 from the germline V gene are SGHVS and FQNEAQ. The CDR3 runs to 13 residues. Here the CDR3 reads CASSQKGGTEAFF. The CDR3 DNA follows: TGTGCCAGCAGCCAAAAGGGTGGCACTGAAGCTTTCTTT.

This clonotype was observed a few times. The rearrangement uses TRBV30 and TRBJ2-1; the D call may be TRBD1 or TRBD2 (5 bases each). The V and J ends lost 1 base and 10 bases respectively, with 11 bases between them. From germline, CDR1 is GTSNPN and CDR2 SVGIG (reference sequence). The CDR3 contains 12 residues. CDR3 coding DNA: TGTGCCTGGAGTGGCCGGGGCCAGGAGCAGTTCTTC. Its protein is CAWSGRGQEQFF.

Points on this clonotype: The junction does not match germline at one end; this may be a read error. This chain connects TRBV19 to TRBJ2-1; D may be TRBD1 or TRBD2 (5 bases each). The germline V gene encodes CDR1 LNHDA and CDR2 SQIVND (reference sequence). The CDR3 runs to 13 residues. This chain's CDR3 is CANSVFGTNEQFF. CDR3 sequence (DNA): TGTGCCAATAGTGTCTTTGGGACCAATGAGCAGTTCTTC. Variable domain in full (rest from reference TRBV19 and TRBJ2-1): DGGITQSPKYLFRKEGQNVTLSCEQNLNHDAMYWYRQDPGQGLRLIYYSQIVNDFQKGDIAEGYSVSREKKESFPLTVTSAQKNPTAFYLCANSVFGTNEQFFGPGTRLTVL.

This clonotype came up once. The chain employs TRBV10-3 and TRBJ2-5, with D perhaps matching TRBD1 or TRBD2 (5 bases each). Germline V gene lookup returns CDR1 ENHRY and CDR2 SYGVKD. V was cut by 10 bases and J by 5 bases, with 23 bases left in between. The length of the CDR3 is 15 residues. CDR3 nucleotides: TGTGCCACTAAGACCGGGACCGACTTAGGGGAGACCCAGTACTTC. Its protein is CATKTGTDLGETQYF.

In this sample, this clonotype turned up a few times. This chain connects TRBV7-2 to TRBJ1-2, with a tentative D call TRBD1 (5 bases). CDR3 size: 13 residues. Per germline, CDR1 SGHTA and CDR2 FQGNSA. The ends were cut back, 5 bases at V and 6 bases at J, with 13 bases in the middle. As DNA, the CDR3 is TGTGCCAGCAGCCCCCGAGGGGATCATGGCTACACCTTC. This gives the protein CASSPRGDHGYTF.

This rearrangement joins TRBV30 to TRBJ1-4; 7 bases map to TRBD1. Germline V CDR1 and CDR2: GTSNPN, SVGIG (reference sequence). The V and J ends lost 7 bases and 8 bases, in that order; junction bases with no gene match: 7. The CDR3 consists of 12 residues. The CDR3 here is CASTYRGEKLFF. The CDR3 region has the DNA TGTGCCTCCACCTACAGGGGAGAAAAACTGTTTTTT.

The V and J genes are TRBV2 and TRBJ1-2; 11 nucleotides match TRBD1. Trimming removed 3 bases from V and 6 bases from J; junction bases left unmatched: 0. CDR1 is SNHLY and CDR2 is FYNNEI in the germline V gene. The CDR3 has 13 amino acids. CDR3 loop: CASSEDRGHGYTF. CDR3 in DNA: TGTGCCAGCAGTGAGGACAGGGGGCATGGCTACACCTTC.

V gene TRBV7-8 combines with J gene TRBJ1-5; 9 nucleotides agree with TRBD1. Germline trimming cut 0 bases from V and 4 bases from J; bases unmatched to any gene: 4. Germline V gene sequence: CDR1 SGHVS, CDR2 FQNEAQ. CDR3 size: 16 residues. CDR3 in amino acids: CASSLARDRVNQPQHF. DNA of the CDR3: TGTGCCAGCAGCTTAGCCAGGGACAGGGTGAATCAGCCCCAGCATTTT.

The chain links TRBV2 to TRBJ2-3; D call uncertain. The CDR3 contains 18 residues. Germline CDR1 and CDR2: SNHLY and FYNNEI. The ends were cut back, 4 bases at V and 0 bases at J, with 20 bases in the middle. This CDR3 reads CASSVPLFPRISTDTQYF. CDR3 nucleotide sequence: TGTGCCAGCAGTGTTCCCCTTTTCCCTAGGATAAGCACAGATACGCAGTATTTT.

Of note for this clonotype: A much larger clone sits a single nucleotide away, making a read error possible. This chain connects TRBV20-1 to TRBJ2-5; TRBD2 agrees at 13 bases. The junction had 13 bases not matched to a gene; V was cut back by 8 bases and J by 4 bases. Germline loops: CDR1 DFQATT, CDR2 SNEGSKA (reference sequence). This CDR3 is 16 amino acids long. The CDR3 spells CSSTGTSGEGGETQYF. CDR3 sequence (DNA): TGCAGTTCAACCGGGACTAGCGGGGAGGGGGGAGAGACCCAGTACTTC.

This clonotype was seen a handful of times. The V gene is TRBV5-1, the J gene TRBJ1-1, with 8 bases aligning to TRBD1. The CDR3 is made up of 14 amino acids. CDR1 and CDR2 from the germline V gene are SGHRS and YFSETQ. The V and J ends lost 7 bases and 2 bases, in that order; junction bases with no gene match: 7. The DNA of the CDR3 is TGCGCCAGCGGCACAGGGGGTTCAAACACTGAAGCTTTCTTT. Protein sequence: CASGTGGSNTEAFF.

The chain carries TRBV5-1 and TRBJ2-5, with 11 positions matching TRBD1. The CDR3 has 16 amino acids. The trim removed 4 bases at V and 5 bases at J, leaving 10 bases unmatched. Looked up from germline, CDR1 is SGHRS and CDR2 is YFSETQ. DNA of the CDR3: TGCGCCAGCAGCCCGGCGGACAGGGGGCGCATGGAGACCCAGTACTTC. Translating it yields CASSPADRGRMETQYF.

The rearrangement joins TRBV12-3 or TRBV12-4 to TRBJ1-1; D is uncertain. With 1 base removed from V and 6 bases from J, the gap between germline ends came to 9 bases. CDR3 size: 13 residues. DNA of the CDR3: TGTGCCAGCAGTTTAGAGGGTAAGGCTGAAGCTTTCTTT. Its translation: CASSLEGKAEAFF.

As regards this clonotype: The junction shows a germline mismatch at one end, possibly a read error. The chain joins TRBV3-1 to TRBJ2-2; D perhaps matches TRBD2 (5 bases). Germline values: CDR1 LGHDT, CDR2 YNNKEL (reference sequence). This CDR3 is built from 16 residues. The CDR3 loop reads CAISQAARGNTGELFF. The CDR3 DNA reads as TGTGCCATCAGCCAAGCCGCCCGGGGGAACACCGGGGAGCTGTTTTTT. Variable domain in full (rest from reference TRBV3-1 and TRBJ2-2): DTAVSQTPKYLVTQMGNDKSIKCEQNLGHDTMYWYKQDSKKFLKIMFSYNNKELIINETVPNRFSPKSPDKAHLNLHINSLELGDSAVYFCAISQAARGNTGELFFGEGSRLTVL.

Comment on this clonotype: This may be a read error: a much more frequent sequence differs by one nucleotide. The chain has TRBV4-3 and TRBJ1-6, with D possibly TRBD1 on 6 matching bases. The germline CDR1 and CDR2 sequences are LGHNA and YSLEER. The CDR3 covers 16 residues. V was clipped by 1 base and J by 7 bases, with 14 bases between them. CDR3 in amino acids: CASSQGAGARNSPLHF. The CDR3 DNA follows: TGCGCCAGCAGCCAAGGGGCAGGGGCGCGAAATTCACCCCTCCACTTT.

The DNA of the CDR3 is TGTGCCAGCAGCTCCCGACTCAATGAGCAGTTCTTC. Translation: CASSSRLNEQFF. The chain couples TRBV7-2 to TRBJ2-1; D gene unclear. CDR1 is SGHTA and CDR2 is FQGNSA in the germline V gene. Trimming took 4 bases from V and 6 from J, leaving 7 bases between them. CDR3 size: 12 residues.

This clonotype was seen more than once but under ten times. The chain is built from TRBV4-2 and TRBJ2-7; 8 bases line up with TRBD2. The junction had 0 bases not matched to a gene; V was cut back by 2 bases and J by 3 bases. CDR1 is LGHNA and CDR2 is YNFKEQ in the germline V gene. This CDR3 is 13 amino acids long. The CDR3 is CASSQTSGYEQYF. The CDR3 bases are TGTGCCAGCAGCCAAACTAGCGGCTACGAGCAGTACTTC.

CDR3 in DNA: TGTGCCAGCAGTGAATATGGGTCGGACTACGAGCAGTACTTC. Amino acid sequence: CASSEYGSDYEQYF. The chain joins TRBV25-1 to TRBJ2-7; no clear D. V was shortened by 0 bases and J by 3 bases, with 9 bases between the two germline ends. Germline V gene data show CDR1 as MGHDK and CDR2 as SYGVNS. The CDR3 sequence is 14 residues long.

Many counts were recorded for this clonotype. V and J are TRBV4-3 and TRBJ2-7, with 8 positions matching TRBD2. J lost 4 bases, V lost 2 bases, and 4 bases had no gene match. CDR3 length: 14 amino acids. Germline V gene lookup returns CDR1 LGHNA and CDR2 YSLEER. CDR3 coding DNA: TGCGCCAGCAGCCAAAGCGGGAGAGGTTACGAGCAGTACTTC. Protein: CASSQSGRGYEQYF.

V usage is TRBV10-3 and J usage is TRBJ1-1; no firm D call. Germline assignment: CDR1 ENHRY and CDR2 SYGVKD. The V end was cut by 4 bases, the J end by 0 bases, with 6 bases between. The CDR3 is 13 residues long. The CDR3 here is CAISGLLNTEAFF. The CDR3 coding sequence is TGTGCCATCAGTGGGCTGTTGAACACTGAAGCTTTCTTT.

This chain uses TRBV5-1 with TRBJ2-3; 12 nucleotides match TRBD2. The V and J ends lost 0 bases and 6 bases, in that order; junction bases with no gene match: 5. This CDR3 spans 16 amino acids. The germline gives CDR1 SGHRS, CDR2 YFSETQ. The CDR3 nucleotides read TGCGCCAGCAGCTTGGGACTAGCGGGGGTCCGTGATACGCAGTATTTT. The encoded protein is CASSLGLAGVRDTQYF.

The CDR3 bases are TGCAGTGCTATCGGACAGGGGGCGACCTATGGCTACACCTTC. This sequence encodes CSAIGQGATYGYTF. The chain uses TRBV20-1 and TRBJ1-2, with 11 bases identical to TRBD1. The V gene end was trimmed by 4 bases and the J gene end by 4 bases; junction bases not matched to a gene: 5. The CDR3 is 14 amino acids. Germline V CDR1 and CDR2: DFQATT, SNEGSKA (reference sequence).

This clonotype was seen at least ten times. The chain combines TRBV12-3 or TRBV12-4 with TRBJ1-6; no definite D call. The V end lost 2 bases, the J end lost 7 bases, and 9 bases lay between the germline ends. CDR3 size: 14 residues. The CDR3 region has the DNA TGTGCCAGCAGTTTAAGAGGGATGAATTCACCCCTCCACTTT. Translated, it gives CASSLRGMNSPLHF.